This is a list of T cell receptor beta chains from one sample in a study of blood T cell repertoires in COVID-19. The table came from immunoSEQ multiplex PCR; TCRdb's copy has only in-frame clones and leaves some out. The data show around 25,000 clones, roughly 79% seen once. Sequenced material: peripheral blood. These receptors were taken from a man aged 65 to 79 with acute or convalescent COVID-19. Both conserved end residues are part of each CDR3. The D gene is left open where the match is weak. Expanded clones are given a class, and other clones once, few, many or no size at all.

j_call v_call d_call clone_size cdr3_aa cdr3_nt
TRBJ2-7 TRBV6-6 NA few CASRAGSYEQYF TGTGCCAGCAGGGCAGGCTCCTACGAGCAGTACTTC
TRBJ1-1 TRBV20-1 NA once CSAGRGTEAFF TGCAGTGCCGGACGGGGCACTGAAGCTTTCTTT
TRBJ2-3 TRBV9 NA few CASSVLGGIDTQYF TGTGCCAGCAGCGTTTTAGGCGGTATAGATACGCAGTATTTT
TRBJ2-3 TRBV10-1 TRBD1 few CASSDKGAGKDTQYF TGCGCCAGCAGTGATAAGGGGGCCGGTAAAGATACGCAGTATTTT
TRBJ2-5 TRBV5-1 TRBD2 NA CASSLGLAGQETQYF TGCGCCAGCAGCTTGGGACTAGCGGGGCAAGAGACCCAGTACTTC
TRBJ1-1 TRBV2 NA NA CASLEDPRTEAFF TGTGCCAGCCTGGAGGACCCGAGGACTGAAGCTTTCTTT
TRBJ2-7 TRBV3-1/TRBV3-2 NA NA CASSQVVRGYEQYF TGTGCCAGCAGCCAAGTCGTCAGGGGCTACGAGCAGTACTTC
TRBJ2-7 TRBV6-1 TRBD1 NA CASSEVGQGSGEQYF TGTGCCAGCAGTGAAGTCGGACAGGGGTCTGGCGAGCAGTACTTC
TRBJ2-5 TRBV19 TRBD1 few CASSRGQAVETQYF TGTGCCAGTAGTCGGGGACAGGCGGTGGAGACCCAGTACTTC
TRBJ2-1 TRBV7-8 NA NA CASSYNRNEQFF TGTGCCAGCAGCTATAACCGGAATGAGCAGTTCTTC
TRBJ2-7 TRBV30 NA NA CAWSVSWLYEQYF TGTGCCTGGAGTGTCAGTTGGCTCTACGAGCAGTACTTC
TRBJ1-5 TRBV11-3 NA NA CASSLRVEASNQPQHF TGTGCCAGCAGCTTGCGAGTTGAGGCTAGCAATCAGCCCCAGCATTTT
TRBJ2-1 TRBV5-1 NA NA CASSLRERAASYNEQFF TGCGCCAGCAGCTTGAGGGAGCGGGCAGCCTCCTACAATGAGCAGTTCTTC
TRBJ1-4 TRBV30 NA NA CAWSIGRGGNEKLFF TGTGCCTGGAGTATTGGACGTGGAGGTAATGAAAAACTGTTTTTT
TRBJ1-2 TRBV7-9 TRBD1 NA CASSPRGANYGYTF TGTGCCAGCAGCCCCAGGGGGGCGAACTATGGCTACACCTTC
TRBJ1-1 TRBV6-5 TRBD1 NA CASRPDRGGNTEAFF TGTGCCAGCAGACCCGACAGGGGAGGAAACACTGAAGCTTTCTTT
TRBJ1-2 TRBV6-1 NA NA CASSEAVGVRGYTF TGTGCCAGCAGTGAAGCGGTAGGGGTGCGTGGCTACACCTTC
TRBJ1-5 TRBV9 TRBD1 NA CASSPGQGHQPQHF TGTGCCAGCAGCCCGGGACAGGGGCATCAGCCCCAGCATTTT
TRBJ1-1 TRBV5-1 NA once CASSAGLGTEAFF TGCGCCAGCAGCGCCGGGTTAGGCACTGAAGCTTTCTTT
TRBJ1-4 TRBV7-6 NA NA CASSRATNEKLFF TGTGCCAGCAGCCGTGCAACTAATGAAAAACTGTTTTTT
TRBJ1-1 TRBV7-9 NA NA CASRPTDRPNTEAFF TGTGCCAGCAGACCAACCGACAGGCCGAACACTGAAGCTTTCTTT
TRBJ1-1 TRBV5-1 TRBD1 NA CASSLGQGALLNTEAFF TGCGCCAGCAGCTTGGGACAGGGGGCCCTCCTGAACACTGAAGCTTTCTTT